This T cell receptor (beta chain) was captured in a study of regulatory T cells in long-lasting Graves disease. The trim removed 3 bases at V and 5 bases at J, leaving 8 bases unmatched. The CDR3 is 15 amino acids. CDR1 and CDR2 from the germline V gene are SGHTA and FQGNSA. Noted time point: newly diagnosed GD, antithyroid drugs for less than 3 months. Generation of the TCR library employed RNA extracted from PBMCs. Points from the study as a whole: Newly diagnosed patients had higher TCR diversity than persistent Graves' patients did.

There are many counts of this clonotype. Antigen unknown. Building of the TCR beta libraries involved iRepertoire HTBI primers and Arm-PCR of CDR3 regions. Via MiXCR, TCRdb re-called the multiplex PCR reads, giving one row per CDR3 protein. Found here are around 500,000 distinct CDR3 sequences, about 11% of them singletons; the top ten hold around 10%. This same sample was also taken into another study, of T cells in Graves' hyperthyroidism and ophthalmopathy. This second study notes: Exclusions: uncontrolled infection, other autoimmune disease, pregnancy, lactation. Carried out on the TCR CDR3, a first-round RT-PCR used the HTBI primer set. Blood held most thyroid clonotypes expanded above 0.001 frequency.

The chain carries TRBV7-2 and TRBJ2-3; 7 bases are shared with TRBD2. Sequences were derived from peripheral blood mononuclear cells (PBMCs), sampled at new diagnosis, from a patient treated with antithyroid drugs. The sequence derives from a woman aged 30 to 39 with Graves disease. CDR3 amino acids: CASSFKGLDGDTQYF. CDR3 DNA: TGTGCCAGCAGCTTTAAAGGACTAGATGGAGATACGCAGTATTTT.